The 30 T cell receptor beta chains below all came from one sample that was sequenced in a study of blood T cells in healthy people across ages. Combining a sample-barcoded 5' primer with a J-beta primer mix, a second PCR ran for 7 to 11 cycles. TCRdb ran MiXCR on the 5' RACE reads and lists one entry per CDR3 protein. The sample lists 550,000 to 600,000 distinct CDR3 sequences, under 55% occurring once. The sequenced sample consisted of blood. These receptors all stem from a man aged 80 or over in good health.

CDR3 protein: CASSYPDRKETQYF. Here the CDR3 DNA reads TGTGCCAGCAGCTACCCGGACAGGAAAGAGACCCAGTACTTC. The chain carries TRBV7-8 and TRBJ2-7; TRBD1 agrees at 7 bases. The J call could be wrong; TRBJ2-5 is a better fit for the DNA end. Germline V gene data show CDR1 as SGHVS and CDR2 as FQNEAQ. The CDR3 totals 14 residues.

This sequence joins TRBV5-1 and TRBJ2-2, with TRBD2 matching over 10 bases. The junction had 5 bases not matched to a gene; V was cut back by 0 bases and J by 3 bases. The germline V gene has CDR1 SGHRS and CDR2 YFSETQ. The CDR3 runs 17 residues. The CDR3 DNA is TGCGCCAGCAGCTTGGAAGGGGGACTAGCGTACACCGGGGAGCTGTTTTTT. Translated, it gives CASSLEGGLAYTGELFF.

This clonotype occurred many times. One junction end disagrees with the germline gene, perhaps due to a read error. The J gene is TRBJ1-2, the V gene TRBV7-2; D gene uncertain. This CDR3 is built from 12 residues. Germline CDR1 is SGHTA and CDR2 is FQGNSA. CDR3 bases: TGCGCCAGCAGCTTGGGTACGGGTGGCTACACCTTC. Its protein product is CASSLGTGGYTF. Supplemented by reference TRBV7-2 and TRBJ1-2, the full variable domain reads GAGVSQSPSNKVTEKGKDVELRCDPISGHTALYWYRQSLGQGLEFLIYFQGNSAPDKSGLPSDRFSAERTGGSVSTLTIQRTQQEDSAVYLCASSLGTGGYTFGSGTRLTVV.

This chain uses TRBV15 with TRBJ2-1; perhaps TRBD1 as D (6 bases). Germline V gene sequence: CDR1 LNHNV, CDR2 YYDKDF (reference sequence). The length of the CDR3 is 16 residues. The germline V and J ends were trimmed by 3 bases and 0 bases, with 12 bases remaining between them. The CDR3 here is CATSRGRGNSYNEQFF. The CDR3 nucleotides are TGTGCCACCAGCAGGGGCAGGGGCAACTCCTACAATGAGCAGTTCTTC. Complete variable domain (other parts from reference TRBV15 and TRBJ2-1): DAMVIQNPRYQVTQFGKPVTLSCSQTLNHNVMYWYQQKSSQAPKLLFHYYDKDFNNEADTPDNFQSRRPNTSFCFLDIRSPGLGDTAMYLCATSRGRGNSYNEQFFGPGTRLTVL.

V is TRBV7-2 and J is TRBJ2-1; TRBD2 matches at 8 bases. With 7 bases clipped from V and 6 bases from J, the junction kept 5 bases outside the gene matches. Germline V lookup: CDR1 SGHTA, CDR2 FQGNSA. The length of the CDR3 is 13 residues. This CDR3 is CASTDSGVNEQFF. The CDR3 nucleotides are TGTGCCAGCACCGATAGCGGGGTCAATGAGCAGTTCTTC.

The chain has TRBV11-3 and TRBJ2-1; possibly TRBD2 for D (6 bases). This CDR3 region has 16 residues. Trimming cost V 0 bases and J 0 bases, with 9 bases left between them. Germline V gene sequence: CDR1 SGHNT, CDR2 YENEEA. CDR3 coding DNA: TGTGCCAGCAGCTTAGAAGGCGGGGACTCCTACAATGAGCAGTTCTTC. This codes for CASSLEGGDSYNEQFF.

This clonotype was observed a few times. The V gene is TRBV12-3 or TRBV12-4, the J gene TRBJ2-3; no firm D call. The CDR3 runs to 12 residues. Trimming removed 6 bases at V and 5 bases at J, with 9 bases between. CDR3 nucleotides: TGTGCCAGCAGACCCTCGGGAGATACGCAGTATTTT. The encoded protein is CASRPSGDTQYF.

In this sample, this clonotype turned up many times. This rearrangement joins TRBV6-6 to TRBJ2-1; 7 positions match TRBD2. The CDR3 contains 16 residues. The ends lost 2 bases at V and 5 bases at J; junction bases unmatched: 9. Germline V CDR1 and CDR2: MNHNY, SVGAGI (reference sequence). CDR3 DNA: TGTGCCAGCAGTTACGAATGGACTAGAGTACACAATGAGCAGTTCTTC. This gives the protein CASSYEWTRVHNEQFF.

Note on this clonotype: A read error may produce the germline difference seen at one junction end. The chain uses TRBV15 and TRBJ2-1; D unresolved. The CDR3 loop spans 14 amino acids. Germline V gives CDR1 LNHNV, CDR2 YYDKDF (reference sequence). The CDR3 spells CATSGDLPTNEQFF. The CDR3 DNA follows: TGTGCCACCAGCGGAGATTTACCAACCAATGAGCAGTTCTTC.

As DNA, the CDR3 is TGTGCCAGCAGCCAAGATCCGAGACAGGTGGGGTATGAGACCCAGTACTTC. Its protein is CASSQDPRQVGYETQYF. The V and J genes are TRBV3-1 and TRBJ2-5, with TRBD1 as a possible D gene (6 bases). V shed 0 bases and J shed 5 bases, with 19 bases lying between them. This CDR3 has 17 amino acids. The germline V gene has CDR1 LGHDT and CDR2 YNNKEL (reference sequence).

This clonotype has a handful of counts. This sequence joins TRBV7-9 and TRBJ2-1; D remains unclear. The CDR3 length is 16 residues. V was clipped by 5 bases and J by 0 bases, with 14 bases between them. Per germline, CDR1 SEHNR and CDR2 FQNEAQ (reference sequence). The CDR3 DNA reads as TGTGCCAGCAGCAAAACACGTACCCCCTCCTACAATGAGCAGTTCTTC. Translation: CASSKTRTPSYNEQFF.

This CDR3 reads CASSVAPSGGVYEQYF. CDR3 coding DNA: TGTGCCAGCAGCGTAGCACCTAGCGGGGGGGTCTACGAGCAGTACTTC. V is TRBV9 and J is TRBJ2-7, with 12 bases matching TRBD2. The CDR3 has 16 residues. The ends lost 0 bases at V and 3 bases at J; junction bases unmatched: 4. Germline-derived CDR1 and CDR2 are SGDLS and YYNGEE.

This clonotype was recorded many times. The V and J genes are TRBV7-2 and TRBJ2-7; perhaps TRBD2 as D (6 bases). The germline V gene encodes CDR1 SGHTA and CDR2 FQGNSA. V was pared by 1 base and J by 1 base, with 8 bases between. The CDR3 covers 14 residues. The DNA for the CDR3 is TGTGCCAGCAGCTTAGACGGGAGTTCCTACGAGCAGTACTTC. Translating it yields CASSLDGSSYEQYF.

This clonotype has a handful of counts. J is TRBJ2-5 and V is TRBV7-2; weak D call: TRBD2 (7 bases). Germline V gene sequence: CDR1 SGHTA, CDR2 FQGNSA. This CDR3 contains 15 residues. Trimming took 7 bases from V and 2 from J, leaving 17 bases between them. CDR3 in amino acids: CASTPGAGVQETQYF. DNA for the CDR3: TGTGCCAGCACCCCGGGGGCGGGAGTACAAGAGACCCAGTACTTC.

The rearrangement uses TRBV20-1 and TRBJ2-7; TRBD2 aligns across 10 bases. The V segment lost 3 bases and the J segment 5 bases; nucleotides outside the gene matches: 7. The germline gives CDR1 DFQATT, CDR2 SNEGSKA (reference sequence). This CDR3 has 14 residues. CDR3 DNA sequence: TGCAGTGCTAGCTCCGGGACTAGCGCGAACGAGCAGTACTTC. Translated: CSASSGTSANEQYF.

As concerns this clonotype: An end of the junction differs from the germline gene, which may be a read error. CDR3 nucleotides: TGCGCCATCAGCCACCTTACAGGGGGCCGCACTGAAGCTTTCTTT. Translating gives CAISHLTGGRTEAFF. V usage is TRBV4-1 and J usage is TRBJ1-1; 9 positions match TRBD1. CDR1 MGHRA and CDR2 YSYEKL come from the germline V gene. CDR3 length equals 15 residues.

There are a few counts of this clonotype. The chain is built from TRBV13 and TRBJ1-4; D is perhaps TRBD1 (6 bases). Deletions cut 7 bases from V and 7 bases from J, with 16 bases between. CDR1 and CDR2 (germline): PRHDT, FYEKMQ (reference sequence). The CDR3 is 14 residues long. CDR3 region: CASTRGGAGEKLFF. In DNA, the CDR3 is TGTGCCAGCACCCGAGGGGGGGCAGGTGAAAAACTGTTTTTT.

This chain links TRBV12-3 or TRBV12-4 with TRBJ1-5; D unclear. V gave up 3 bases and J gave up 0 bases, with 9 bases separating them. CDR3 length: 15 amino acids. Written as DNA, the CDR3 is TGTGCCAGCAGTTTTGCGGAGTATAGCAATCAGCCCCAGCATTTT. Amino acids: CASSFAEYSNQPQHF.

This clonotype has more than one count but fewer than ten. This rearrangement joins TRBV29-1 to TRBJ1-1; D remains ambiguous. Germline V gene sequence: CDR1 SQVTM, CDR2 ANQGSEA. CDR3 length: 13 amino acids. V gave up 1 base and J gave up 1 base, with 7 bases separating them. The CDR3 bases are TGCAGCGTTGAAGCTGCCAGGAACACTGAAGCTTTCTTT. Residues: CSVEAARNTEAFF.

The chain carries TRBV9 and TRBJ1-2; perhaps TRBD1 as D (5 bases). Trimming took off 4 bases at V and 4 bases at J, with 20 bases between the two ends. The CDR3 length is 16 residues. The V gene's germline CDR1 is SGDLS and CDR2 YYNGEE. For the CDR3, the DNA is TGTGCCAGCAGCCCTAATCTGTCGCCGGGGGTCTATGGCTACACCTTC. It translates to CASSPNLSPGVYGYTF.

CDR3 residues: CSAGTSPGGTQYF. As DNA, the CDR3 is TGCAGCGCAGGGACCTCCCCCGGCGGGACCCAGTACTTC. The genes are TRBV29-1 and TRBJ2-5, with D perhaps matching TRBD1 or TRBD2 (5 bases each). CDR1 SQVTM and CDR2 ANQGSEA come from the germline V gene. This CDR3 is 13 amino acids long. With 7 bases removed from V and 7 bases from J, the gap between germline ends came to 19 bases.

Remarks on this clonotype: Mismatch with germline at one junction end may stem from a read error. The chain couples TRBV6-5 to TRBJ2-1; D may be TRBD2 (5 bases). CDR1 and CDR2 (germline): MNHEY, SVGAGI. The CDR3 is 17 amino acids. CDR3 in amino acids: CASSYRPLAPPYDEQFF. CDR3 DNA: TGTGCCAGCAGTTACCGGCCCCTAGCACCGCCCTACGATGAGCAGTTCTTC.

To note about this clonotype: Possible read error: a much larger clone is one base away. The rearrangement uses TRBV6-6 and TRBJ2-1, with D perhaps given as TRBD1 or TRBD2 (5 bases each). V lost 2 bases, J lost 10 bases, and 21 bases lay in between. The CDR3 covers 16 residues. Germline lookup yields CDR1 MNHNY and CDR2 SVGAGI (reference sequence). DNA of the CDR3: TGTGCCAGCAGTTACAGCACCCCCTCAGAACGGGGCGAGCAGTTCTTC. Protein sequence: CASSYSTPSERGEQFF.

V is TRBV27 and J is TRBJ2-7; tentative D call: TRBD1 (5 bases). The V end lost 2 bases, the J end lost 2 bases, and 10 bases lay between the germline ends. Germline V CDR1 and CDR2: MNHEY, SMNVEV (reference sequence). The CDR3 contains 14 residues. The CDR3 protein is CASSLTGHPYEQYF. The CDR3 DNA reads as TGTGCCAGCAGTTTAACCGGACACCCCTACGAGCAGTACTTC.

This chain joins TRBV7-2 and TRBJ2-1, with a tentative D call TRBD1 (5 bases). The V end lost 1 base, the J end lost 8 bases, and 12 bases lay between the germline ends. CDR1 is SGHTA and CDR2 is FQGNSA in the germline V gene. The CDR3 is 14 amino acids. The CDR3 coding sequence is TGTGCCAGCAGCTTAGTTCCAGGGAAGGATGAGCAGTTCTTC. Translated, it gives CASSLVPGKDEQFF.

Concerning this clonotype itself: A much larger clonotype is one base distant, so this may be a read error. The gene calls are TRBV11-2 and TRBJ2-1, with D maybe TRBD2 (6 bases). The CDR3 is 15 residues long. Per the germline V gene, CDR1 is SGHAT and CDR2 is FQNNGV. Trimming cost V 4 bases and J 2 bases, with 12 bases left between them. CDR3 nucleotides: TGTGCCAGCAGCTCCCTAGGCGGGACCTACAATGAGCAGTTCTTC. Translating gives CASSSLGGTYNEQFF.

The CDR3 DNA reads TGTGCCACCAAATCAGGAGCAGTCAGCTACTGCAATGAGCAGTTCTTC. It yields the protein CATKSGAVSYCNEQFF. The V gene is TRBV6-1, the J gene TRBJ2-1; D gene unclear. The V gene's germline CDR1 is MNHNS and CDR2 SASEGT. The CDR3 length is 16 residues. V was shortened by 10 bases and J by 6 bases, with 25 bases between the two germline ends.

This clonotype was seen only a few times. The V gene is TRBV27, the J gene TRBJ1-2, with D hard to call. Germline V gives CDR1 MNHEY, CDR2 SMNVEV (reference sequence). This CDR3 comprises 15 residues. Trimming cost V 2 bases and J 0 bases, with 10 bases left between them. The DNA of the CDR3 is TGTGCCAGCAGTTTAATCGGCGGCTCTAACTATGGCTACACCTTC. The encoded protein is CASSLIGGSNYGYTF.

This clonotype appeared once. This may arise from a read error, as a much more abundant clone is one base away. CDR3 in amino acids: CASSYSAVGNEELFF. CDR3 bases: TGTGCCAGCAGTTACTCGGCAGTCGGAAATGAAGAACTGTTTTTT. This chain connects TRBV6-5 to TRBJ1-4; D is uncertain. The CDR3 spans 15 residues. The V gene's germline CDR1 is MNHEY and CDR2 SVGAGI.

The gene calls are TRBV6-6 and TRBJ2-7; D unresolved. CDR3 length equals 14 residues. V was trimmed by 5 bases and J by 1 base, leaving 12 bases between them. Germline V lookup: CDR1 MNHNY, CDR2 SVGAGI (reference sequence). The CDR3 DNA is TGTGCCAGCAGTGACCCGGACGGGTCCTACGAGCAGTACTTC. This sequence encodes CASSDPDGSYEQYF.